A single T cell receptor (beta chain) is shown here with its context. What it binds is not known. The data were obtained in a study of T cells in pancreatic ductal adenocarcinoma. General study findings and limits: Results skew toward the minority of patients with early-stage disease. Tumor and blood clonality did not differ significantly, about 0.11 versus 0.066. Tumor-versus-blood clonality comparisons may be biased toward lower tumor diversity.

Losses at the gene ends were 4 bases for V and 3 bases for J; bases not matched to a gene: 6. Looked up from germline, CDR1 is LNHDA and CDR2 is SQIVND (reference sequence). The CDR3 spans 15 residues. The protocol was immunoSEQ multiplex PCR, while the TCRdb copy is restricted to in-frame clones and leaves out a portion. The sample shows about 100,000 clones, 90% to 95% of them seen only once. The selected patients with pancreatic ductal adenocarcinoma had surgery but no neoadjuvant therapy. The source of this sequence is a human donor with pancreatic ductal adenocarcinoma. Sequences were obtained from PBMCs. This sequence joins TRBV19 and TRBJ2-4, with TRBD1 identical over 7 bases. CDR3 region: CASSRQGIDKNIQYF. For the CDR3, the DNA is TGTGCCAGTAGTAGACAGGGTATAGACAAAAACATTCAGTACTTC.